Listed here is a single TCR beta chain. There is no known antigen for this receptor. Base qualities are not at hand, and no much larger clone is one base apart. This record comes from a study of blood T cell repertoires in COVID-19 (dated by TCRdb to 2018 to 2020). For the wider study: Samples covering the acute and convalescent phases of COVID-19 were provided by collaborators in the United States, Italy and Spain. Sample metadata almost always included a de-identified subject ID, COVID-19 status, age in years and sex. Samples were obtained from the ongoing ImmuneRACE study (first 160 participants) and from 1,254 subjects provided by 6 global collaborators. The repertoires were released in a freely available public database meant as a resource for research on the immune response to SARS-CoV-2. Where available, HLA class I and class II types were taken from metadata supplied by the sample provider and were not determined by assay-based typing. Deeply sampled blood TCRbeta repertoires from subjects exposed to, actively infected with, or recovered from COVID-19 were included in the dataset. The prospective study material was composed of cDNA or gDNA derived from T cells, B-cell-depleted T cells, or PBMCs. The research as a whole found: The amount of clinical and demographic metadata varied by source and participant and was provided uncurated.

TCRbeta CDR3 regions were amplified from genomic DNA using the immunoSEQ Assay, a bias-controlled multiplex PCR. The original methods were these. The number of nucleated cells in each sample was estimated by amplification of reference gene primers within the assay. To quantify the absolute abundance of each unique TCRbeta CDR3 rearrangement, sequence reads were collapsed and filtered. For each sample, productive Simpson clonality was calculated as the square root of Simpson's diversity index over productive rearrangements. The table was pulled from immuneACCESS by TCRdb, which kept in-frame rearrangements only. Such tables lose some clones; where checked, under half of the loss comes from unresolved V genes, and the rest has no known cause. V, J and clone size reflect that table, while D and trimming were determined from the DNA. For this sample there are 200,000 to 300,000 clones; about three quarters appear just once. Around 3.4% of the sample rests with the top ten.

Each collaborating institution followed its own protocols to collect whole blood in K2EDTA tubes. Collaborator samples were shipped for TCRbeta analysis as frozen whole blood, isolated PBMCs, or DNA extracted from either sample type. Measured from the cysteine to the phenylalanine, the CDR3 is 18 residues long. The entry retains the CDR3 DNA only, 54 bases that are in frame from base 1. The germline V gene (reference sequence) yields LNHDA for CDR1 and SQIVND for CDR2. Relative to germline, V is 6 bases shorter and J is 0 bases shorter, with 18 bases between their ends. The TCR originated in a woman older than 75 with acute or convalescent COVID-19. Here the chain combines TRBV19 and TRBJ2-6; the D region possibly corresponds to TRBD1 (5 bases align). The sequencing input was peripheral blood. The bases are TGTGCCAGTAGCGCCGGCGGCAGGGTGAGCTCTGGGGCCAACGTCCTGACTTTC. Translated, this is CASSAGGRVSSGANVLTF.